This TCR beta chain is from a study of T cell responses to AZD1222 COVID-19 vaccine. Study observations and caveats: A reported finding is that nearly half of spike-specific TCRs target unmutated variant regions. CD4 TCRs associated with vaccination spanned spike, dominating at 160-218 and 743-854. Increased Spike-specific TCR breadth and depth were observed after two AZD1222 doses.

The CDR3 is 12 residues long. The V end was cut by 7 bases, the J end by 7 bases, with 14 bases between. Germline V gene data show CDR1 as SNHLY and CDR2 as FYNNEI. As for this clone: Its antigen is unidentified.

Clones were sequenced by immunoSEQ multiplex PCR, and TCRdb holds only the in-frame ones, with some missing. Of tens of thousands of clones in the sample, roughly 85% were seen once. Material: peripheral blood, obtained on day 0 of AZD1222 vaccination. The source of this sequence is an adult in good health. The chain links TRBV2 to TRBJ2-7; a weak D match, TRBD2 (5 bases). CDR3 in amino acids: CASTSGRWEQYF. The CDR3 bases are TGTGCCAGCACCTCTGGGAGATGGGAGCAGTACTTC.